The source of this TCR beta chain is a study of radiation and T cells in renal cell carcinoma. Sequenced by immunoSEQ multiplex PCR; TCRdb stores in-frame clones only, minus some. The data contain approximately 86,000 clones, around four fifths of them seen just once; the ten biggest clones take up around 9.4%. Time point described: blood 4 weeks post-SBRT, at nephrectomy. Treatment meaning: 15 Gy SBRT to primary tumor, nephrectomy 4 weeks later. Nephrectomy followed 15 Gy stereotactic body radiation by 4 weeks. The source is a man over 45 with renal cell carcinoma. Specimen: blood, collected from a patient whose treatment included radiotherapy and nephrectomy.

The CDR3 loop is CASSKGNYAYGYTF. CDR3 nucleotides: TGTGCCAGCAGCAAGGGTAACTATGCCTATGGCTACACCTTC. The chain carries TRBV11-2 and TRBJ1-2; D gene uncertain. The V gene lost 5 bases and the J gene lost 4 bases, with 14 bases spanning the gap. The CDR3 extends over 14 amino acids. Per the germline V gene, CDR1 is SGHAT and CDR2 is FQNNGV.